This is a list of T cell receptor beta chains from one sample in a study of T cell responses to AZD1222 COVID-19 vaccine. Only in-frame clones appear in the TCRdb table, and some are missing; sequencing was by immunoSEQ multiplex PCR. The table has about 110,000 clones, over 75% seen once. This sample comprised peripheral blood, obtained on day 0 of AZD1222 vaccination. All receptors come from an adult in good health. The CDR3 runs from the conserved cysteine through the conserved F or W. A D gene is named only where the DNA matches it firmly. Clone size appears in some rows only: once, few, many, or a class for an expanded clone.

TRBJ1-5 | TRBV6-5 | - | - | TGTGCCAGCAGGCCGCAGGGGACGGGCAATCAGCCCCAGCATTTT | CASRPQGTGNQPQHF
TRBJ2-4 | TRBV27 | - | - | TGTGCCAGCAGTTTAACAGATGGGGTGGCCAAAAACATTCAGTACTTC | CASSLTDGVAKNIQYF
TRBJ2-1 | TRBV5-6 | - | TRBD1 | TGTGCCAGCAGCTTGGTGGACAGGATGGGCTACAATGAGCAGTTCTTC | CASSLVDRMGYNEQFF
TRBJ2-7 | TRBV28 | - | TRBD1 | TGTGCCAGCAGTTCTACCGGGACAGGGGCGGGAGAGCAGTACTTC | CASSSTGTGAGEQYF
TRBJ2-2 | TRBV18 | - | TRBD1 | TGTGCCAGCTCATACTCCGGGACAGGGGGTATCACCGGGGAGCTGTTTTTT | CASSYSGTGGITGELFF
TRBJ2-4 | TRBV19 | - | TRBD1 | TGTGCCAGTACACAGCTCCGGGACAGGGGGCAAAACATTCAGTACTTC | CASTQLRDRGQNIQYF
TRBJ2-7 | TRBV7-9 | - | - | TGTGCCAGCAGCTTAGACGGAACCTTCGGGCAGTACTTC | CASSLDGTFGQYF
TRBJ2-1 | TRBV6-5 | - | - | TGTGCCAGCAGCTTGACTAGTAGCTCCTACAATGAGCAGTTCTTC | CASSLTSSSYNEQFF
TRBJ2-5 | TRBV24-1 | - | TRBD2 | TGTGCCACCAGTGCATCGAGCGGGGGGACCGAGACCCAGTACTTC | CATSASSGGTETQYF
TRBJ2-1 | TRBV7-9 | - | - | TGTGCCAGCAGCGGAGGTGCTTACAATGAGCAGTTCTTC | CASSGGAYNEQFF
TRBJ1-5 | TRBV7-2 | - | - | TGTGCCAGCAGGTCCCGGACAGATAGCAATCAGCCCCAGCATTTT | CASRSRTDSNQPQHF
TRBJ1-6 | TRBV6-2/TRBV6-3 | few | - | TGTGCCAGCAGTTATGGCCAGGGAAATTCACCCCTCCACTTT | CASSYGQGNSPLHF
TRBJ1-2 | TRBV7-8 | - | - | TGTGCCAGCAGCTCCCATGAAGTCTATGGCTACACCTTC | CASSSHEVYGYTF
TRBJ1-4 | TRBV12-5 | - | - | TGTGCTAGTGGTCGGGACATCACTAATGAAAAACTGTTTTTT | CASGRDITNEKLFF
TRBJ1-3 | TRBV2 | once | - | TGTGCCAGCAATGACCTGAGCTCTGGAAACACCATATATTTT | CASNDLSSGNTIYF
TRBJ1-4 | TRBV9 | - | - | TGTGCCAGCAGCGTAGATCCAGGGCCCGGTGAAAAACTGTTTTTT | CASSVDPGPGEKLFF
TRBJ2-7 | TRBV25-1 | - | TRBD1 | TGTGCCAGCAGTGAGTTACCGGGACAGAGGATATGGGGGTACGAGCAGTACTTC | CASSELPGQRIWGYEQYF
TRBJ1-4 | TRBV30 | - | - | TGTGCCTGGGGCCAGGGGATGGCAACTAATGAAAAACTGTTTTTT | CAWGQGMATNEKLFF
TRBJ1-6 | TRBV3-1/TRBV3-2 | - | - | TGTGCCAGCAGCCAAGAAACACGTAGGAATTCACCCCTCCACTTT | CASSQETRRNSPLHF
TRBJ2-5 | TRBV7-6 | - | - | TGTGCCAGCAGCTTTTCCGGACAAGAGACCCAGTACTTC | CASSFSGQETQYF
TRBJ1-1 | TRBV29-1 | - | - | TGCAGCGTTGAGAACTCGTTGAACACTGAAGCTTTCTTT | CSVENSLNTEAFF
TRBJ1-2 | TRBV29-1 | - | TRBD1 | TGCAGCGCTGGACAGGGGGGATCCTATGGCTACACCTTC | CSAGQGGSYGYTF
TRBJ2-1 | TRBV6-2/TRBV6-3 | - | TRBD2 | TGTGCCAGCAGTTCTCTAGCGGGAGGCCTCAATGAGCAGTTCTTC | CASSSLAGGLNEQFF
TRBJ2-1 | TRBV10-1 | - | - | TGCGCCAGCAGTGCCGCCGCCCGCTTGAATGAGCAGTTCTTC | CASSAAARLNEQFF
TRBJ1-1 | TRBV7-9 | - | - | TGTGCCAGCAGCTCCCCCGGGGGGCGGCCTCCTGAAGCTTTCTTT | CASSSPGGRPPEAFF
TRBJ1-1 | TRBV19 | - | TRBD1 | TGTGCCAGTAGTATCGACAGGGTAGGTGAAGCTTTCTTT | CASSIDRVGEAFF
TRBJ1-5 | TRBV2 | once | - | TGTGCCAGCCGGTATGGGAATCATGATAATCAGCCCCAGCATTTT | CASRYGNHDNQPQHF
TRBJ1-2 | TRBV5-4 | - | TRBD1 | TGTGCCAGCAGCAGATCGACAGGGAATTATGGCTACACCTTC | CASSRSTGNYGYTF
TRBJ1-6 | TRBV28 | - | - | TGTGCCAGCAGTTTAGGGGCCCCCTATAATTCACCCCTCCACTTT | CASSLGAPYNSPLHF
TRBJ2-5 | TRBV7-3 | - | - | TGTGCCAGCAGCTTAAATGGATTAGGGCTCGAGACCCAGTACTTC | CASSLNGLGLETQYF
TRBJ1-2 | TRBV10-3 | - | TRBD1 | TGTGCCATCAGGCCACAGGGGCCTAACTATGGCTACACCTTC | CAIRPQGPNYGYTF
TRBJ2-7 | TRBV7-8 | few | - | TGTGCCAGCAGCCCGGATGTGGGAAGGCGGCAGTACTTC | CASSPDVGRRQYF
TRBJ2-4 | TRBV18 | - | TRBD1 | TGTGCCAGCTCAGAACAGGGGGCGGATCATCAGTACTTC | CASSEQGADHQYF
TRBJ2-3 | TRBV9 | - | - | TGTGCCAGCAGCGTACGGGGATCTAGCACAGATACGCAGTATTTT | CASSVRGSSTDTQYF
TRBJ2-3 | TRBV10-3 | - | TRBD2 | TGTGCCATCAGCCCGACTAGCGGGAACCCAGATACGCAGTATTTT | CAISPTSGNPDTQYF
TRBJ2-6 | TRBV28 | - | - | TGTGCCAGCCAGAAGGGGGCCAACGTCCTGACTTTC | CASQKGANVLTF